This T cell receptor beta chain was identified in a study of shared clonotypes between healthy human individuals. Study observations and caveats: Generation probabilities were higher for clonotypes shared across all four sorted-subset donors than for unshared ones.

In the case of this clone: Its antigen remains unknown.

CDR1 and CDR2 (germline): KGHSH, LQKENI. The CDR3 is 16 residues long. Sequenced by immunoSEQ multiplex PCR; TCRdb stores in-frame clones only, minus some. Of hundreds of thousands of clones listed, about 74% are singletons. The sequence came from a woman in her twenties or thirties in good health. V is TRBV18 and J is TRBJ2-5; 12 nucleotides line up with TRBD2. The DNA end is more similar to TRBJ2-7, so the J call may be wrong. Material: memory CD4+ T cells sorted from blood. Described subset: CD45RA-negative fraction. Here the CDR3 reads CASSPQLAGGHYEQYF. CDR3 DNA sequence: TGTGCCAGCTCACCACAACTAGCGGGAGGTCACTACGAGCAGTACTTC.